This entry concerns a single TCR beta chain. Germline is not matched at one junction end, which may reflect a read error. Co-extraction of RNA and DNA was performed on roughly 17-32 mg of unsorted bulk tissue. The data were obtained in a study of tumor-infiltrating lymphocytes in primary liver carcinoma. A constant-region primer served to make TCR beta cDNA from roughly 500 ng total RNA. Three rounds of nested multiplex PCR with slightly modified ARM-PCR produced TCR beta libraries. In the first two PCR rounds, TRBV1-TRBV30 forward primers were paired with a C-beta reverse primer, and each round lasted approximately 9 cycles. TCRdb passed the multiplex PCR reads through MiXCR, listing each CDR3 protein once. The sample carries 99,000 or so distinct CDR3 sequences, roughly 69% recorded once. The CDR3 has 16 amino acids. The V gene's germline CDR1 is SGHDN and CDR2 FVKESK.

The V and J genes are TRBV14 and TRBJ2-7; 9 bases align to TRBD2. This receptor was taken from a woman in her sixties with primary liver carcinoma and hepatitis B virus infection. Sequenced material: liver tumor tissue from sampling region 5. Subset: tumor region T5, tumor centre. The CDR3 DNA reads as TGTACCAGAAGCCAAGCTCGGTATAGCGGGGGCTACGAGCAGTACTTC. Encoded protein: CTRSQARYSGGYEQYF.